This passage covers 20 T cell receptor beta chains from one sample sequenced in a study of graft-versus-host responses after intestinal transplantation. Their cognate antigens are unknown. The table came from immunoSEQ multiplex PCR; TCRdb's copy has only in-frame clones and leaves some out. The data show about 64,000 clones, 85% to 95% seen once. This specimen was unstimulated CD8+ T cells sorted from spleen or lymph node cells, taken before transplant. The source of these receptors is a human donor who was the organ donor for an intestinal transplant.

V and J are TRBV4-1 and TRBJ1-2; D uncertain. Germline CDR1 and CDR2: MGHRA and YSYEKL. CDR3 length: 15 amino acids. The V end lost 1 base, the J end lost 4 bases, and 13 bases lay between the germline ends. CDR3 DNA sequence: TGCGCCAGCAGCCAAGGGGCAGAATTTCCCTATGGCTACACCTTC. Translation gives CASSQGAEFPYGYTF.

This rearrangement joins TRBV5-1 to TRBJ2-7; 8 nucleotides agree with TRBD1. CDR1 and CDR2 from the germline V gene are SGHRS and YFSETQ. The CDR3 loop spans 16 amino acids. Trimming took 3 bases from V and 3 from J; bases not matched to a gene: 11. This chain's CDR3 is CASSSGGQGANYEQYF. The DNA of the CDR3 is TGCGCCAGCAGCTCTGGGGGGCAGGGGGCGAACTACGAGCAGTACTTC.

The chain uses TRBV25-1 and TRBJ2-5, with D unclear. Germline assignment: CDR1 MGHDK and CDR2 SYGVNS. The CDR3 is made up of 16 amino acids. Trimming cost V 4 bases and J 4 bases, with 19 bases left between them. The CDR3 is CASSAFKTGTGETQYF. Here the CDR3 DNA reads TGTGCCAGCAGTGCCTTTAAGACCGGAACGGGAGAGACCCAGTACTTC. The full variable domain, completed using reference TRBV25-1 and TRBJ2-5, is EADIYQTPRYLVIGTGKKITLECSQTMGHDKMYWYQQDPGMELHLIHYSYGVNSTEKGDLSSESTVSRIRTEHFPLTLESARPSHTSQYLCASSAFKTGTGETQYFGPGTRLLVL.

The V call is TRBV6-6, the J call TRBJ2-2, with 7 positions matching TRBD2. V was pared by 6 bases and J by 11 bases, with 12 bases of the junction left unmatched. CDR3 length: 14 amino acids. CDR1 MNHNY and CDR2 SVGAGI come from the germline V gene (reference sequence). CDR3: CASSNNDERDELFF. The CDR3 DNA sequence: TGTGCCAGCAGCAACAATGATGAGCGGGACGAGCTGTTTTTT.

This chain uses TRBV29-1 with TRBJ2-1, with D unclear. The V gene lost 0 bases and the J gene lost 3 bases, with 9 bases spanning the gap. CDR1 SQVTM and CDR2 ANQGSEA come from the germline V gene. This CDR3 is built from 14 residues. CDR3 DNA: TGCAGCGTTGAAGAAGCTCTAGTCTACAATGAGCAGTTCTTC. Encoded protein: CSVEEALVYNEQFF.

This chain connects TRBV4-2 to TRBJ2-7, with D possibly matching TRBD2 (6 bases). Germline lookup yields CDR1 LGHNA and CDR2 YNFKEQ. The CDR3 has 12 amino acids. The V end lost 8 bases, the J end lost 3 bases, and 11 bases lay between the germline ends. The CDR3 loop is CASSGTFYEQYF. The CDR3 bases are TGTGCCAGCTCAGGGACTTTCTACGAGCAGTACTTC.

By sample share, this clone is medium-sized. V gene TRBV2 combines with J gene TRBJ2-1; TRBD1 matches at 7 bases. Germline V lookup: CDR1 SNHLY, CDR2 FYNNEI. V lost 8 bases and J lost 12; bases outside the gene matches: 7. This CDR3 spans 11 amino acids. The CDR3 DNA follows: TGTGCCAGCCTTTCCAGGGACAGGCAGTTCTTC. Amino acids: CASLSRDRQFF.

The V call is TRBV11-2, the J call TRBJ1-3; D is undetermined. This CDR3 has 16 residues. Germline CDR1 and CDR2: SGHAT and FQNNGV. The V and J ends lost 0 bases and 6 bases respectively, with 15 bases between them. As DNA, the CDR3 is TGTGCCAGCAGCTTAGATCCAGCAGACATGGAAAACACCATATATTTT. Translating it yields CASSLDPADMENTIYF.

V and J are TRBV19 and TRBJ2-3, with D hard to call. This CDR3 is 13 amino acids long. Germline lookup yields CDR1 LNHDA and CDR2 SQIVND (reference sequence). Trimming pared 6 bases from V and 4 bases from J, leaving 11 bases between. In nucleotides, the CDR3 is TGTGCCAGTAGCCCTCGGGTCGCAGATACGCAGTATTTT. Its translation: CASSPRVADTQYF. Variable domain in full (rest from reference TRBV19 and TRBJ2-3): DGGITQSPKYLFRKEGQNVTLSCEQNLNHDAMYWYRQDPGQGLRLIYYSQIVNDFQKGDIAEGYSVSREKKESFPLTVTSAQKNPTAFYLCASSPRVADTQYFGPGTRLTVL.

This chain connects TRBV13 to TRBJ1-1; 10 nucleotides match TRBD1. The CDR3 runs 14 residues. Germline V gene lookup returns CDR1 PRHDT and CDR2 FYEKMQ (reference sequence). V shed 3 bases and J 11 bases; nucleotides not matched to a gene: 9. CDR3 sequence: CASSLGTGDLAAFF. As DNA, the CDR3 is TGTGCCAGCAGCTTGGGGACAGGGGATCTTGCGGCTTTCTTT.

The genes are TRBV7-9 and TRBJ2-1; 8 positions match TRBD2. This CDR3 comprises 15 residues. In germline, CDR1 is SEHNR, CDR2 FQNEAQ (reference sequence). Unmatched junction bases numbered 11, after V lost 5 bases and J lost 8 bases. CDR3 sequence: CASSPGAGGSDEQFF. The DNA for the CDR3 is TGTGCCAGCAGCCCGGGGGCGGGAGGAAGCGATGAGCAGTTCTTC.

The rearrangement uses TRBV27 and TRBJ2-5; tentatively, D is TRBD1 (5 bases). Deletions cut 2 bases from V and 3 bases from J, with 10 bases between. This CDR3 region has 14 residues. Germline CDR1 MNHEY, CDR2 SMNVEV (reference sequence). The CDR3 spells CASSLEIGEETQYF. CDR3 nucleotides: TGTGCCAGCAGTTTAGAAATAGGGGAAGAGACCCAGTACTTC.

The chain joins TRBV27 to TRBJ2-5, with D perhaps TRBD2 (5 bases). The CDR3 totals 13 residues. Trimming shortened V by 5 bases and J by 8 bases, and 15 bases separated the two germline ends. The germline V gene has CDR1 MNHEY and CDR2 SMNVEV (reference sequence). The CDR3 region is CASSLSSGETQYF. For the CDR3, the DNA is TGTGCCAGCAGTCTCTCGAGCGGAGAAACCCAGTACTTC.

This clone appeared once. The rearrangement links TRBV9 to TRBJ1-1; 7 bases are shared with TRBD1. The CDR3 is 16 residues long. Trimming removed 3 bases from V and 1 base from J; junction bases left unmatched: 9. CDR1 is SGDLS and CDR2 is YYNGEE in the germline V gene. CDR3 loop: CASSADRERGNTEAFF. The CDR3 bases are TGTGCCAGCAGCGCCGACAGGGAAAGAGGGAACACTGAAGCTTTCTTT. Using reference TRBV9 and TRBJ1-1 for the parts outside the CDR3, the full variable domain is DSGVTQTPKHLITATGQRVTLRCSPRSGDLSVYWYQQSLDQGLQFLIQYYNGEERAKGNILERFSAQQFPDLHSELNLSSLELGDSALYFCASSADRERGNTEAFFGQGTRLTVV.

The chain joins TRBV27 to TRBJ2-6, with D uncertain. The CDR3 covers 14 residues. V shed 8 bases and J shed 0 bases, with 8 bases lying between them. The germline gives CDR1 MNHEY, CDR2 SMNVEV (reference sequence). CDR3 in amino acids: CASAGYSGANVLTF. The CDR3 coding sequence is TGTGCCAGCGCCGGGTACTCTGGGGCCAACGTCCTGACTTTC.

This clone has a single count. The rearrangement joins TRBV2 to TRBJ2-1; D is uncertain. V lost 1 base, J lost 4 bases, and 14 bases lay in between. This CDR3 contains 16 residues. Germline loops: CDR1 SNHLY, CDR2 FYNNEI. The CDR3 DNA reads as TGTGCCAGCAGTGAAGAGCGCCCCCCCATATACAATGAGCAGTTCTTC. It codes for CASSEERPPIYNEQFF.

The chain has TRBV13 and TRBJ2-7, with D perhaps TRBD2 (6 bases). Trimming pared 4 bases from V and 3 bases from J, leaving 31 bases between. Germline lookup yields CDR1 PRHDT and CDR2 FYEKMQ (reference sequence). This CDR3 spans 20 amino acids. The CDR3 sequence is CASSSTYQAAGSVLGYEQYF. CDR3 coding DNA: TGTGCCAGCAGCTCAACTTATCAGGCGGCCGGGAGCGTTCTAGGCTACGAGCAGTACTTC.

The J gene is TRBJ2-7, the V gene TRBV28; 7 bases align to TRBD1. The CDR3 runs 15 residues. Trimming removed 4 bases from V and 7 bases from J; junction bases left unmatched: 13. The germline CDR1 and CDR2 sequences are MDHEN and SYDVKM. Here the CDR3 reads CASSSTRDRAREQYF. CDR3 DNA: TGTGCCAGCAGTTCTACCCGGGACAGAGCGAGGGAGCAGTACTTC.

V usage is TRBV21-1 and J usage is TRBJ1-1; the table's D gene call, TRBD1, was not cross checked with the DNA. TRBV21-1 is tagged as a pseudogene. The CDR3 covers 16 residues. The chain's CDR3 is CASIQGQGCMNTEAFF. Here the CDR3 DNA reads TGTGCCAGCATCCAAGGACAGGGATGCATGAACACTGAAGCTTTCTTT.

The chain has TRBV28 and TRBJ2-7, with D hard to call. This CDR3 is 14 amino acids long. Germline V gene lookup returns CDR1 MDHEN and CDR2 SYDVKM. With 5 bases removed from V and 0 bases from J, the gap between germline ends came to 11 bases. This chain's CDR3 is CASSPRRVSYEQYF. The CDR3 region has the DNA TGTGCCAGCAGTCCCCGACGGGTCTCCTACGAGCAGTACTTC.